This T cell receptor beta chain was identified in a study of T-cell reconstitution after alpha-beta-depleted transplantation in children. This clonotype was detected only a few times. Its antigen is not known. Preparation of the TCRbeta library involved a method that used unique molecular identifiers. MiXCR, run by TCRdb on the PCR reads, gives a single entry per CDR3 protein. The sample contains hundreds of thousands of distinct CDR3 sequences, roughly 15% of which appear only once. CDR1 LNHNV and CDR2 YYDKDF come from the germline V gene (reference sequence). With V trimmed by 1 base and J by 4 bases, 3 bases remained unmatched. This CDR3 region has 15 residues. Findings of the study overall: Alpha-beta T cells about two months after transplant reportedly derived from several hundred expanded graft clones. Most T-cell counts and diversity one year after the transplant came from T cells that were newly produced. Surviving recipient T cells and thymic progenitors accounted for the high day-60 TCRbeta diversity observed in some patients.

The TCR originated in a male patient between 5 and 17 years old who had a stem cell transplant for acute lymphoblastic leukemia, so the T cells may come from the graft donor. This rearrangement joins TRBV15 to TRBJ2-7; 11 bases align to TRBD2. Sequenced here: PBMCs, mostly from graft donor cells, sampled 360 days after TCRalphabeta/CD19-depleted stem cell transplant. CDR3 loop: CATSRGLAGGYEQYF. CDR3 nucleotide sequence: TGTGCCACCAGCAGAGGGCTAGCGGGAGGTTACGAGCAGTACTTC.